This section outlines one T cell receptor beta chain sequence together with its context. These data are taken from a study of T cell changes during pregnancy in multiple sclerosis. The CDR3 loop spans 14 amino acids. Germline lookup yields CDR1 SGHAT and CDR2 FQNNGV. Trimming left V 3 bases short and J 2 bases short, with 11 bases between. The repertoire was sequenced with immunoSEQ multiplex PCR; TCRdb's copy has only in-frame clones and lacks some. Among 40,000 to 55,000 clones listed, 85% to 90% were seen once. The rearrangement uses TRBV11-2 and TRBJ2-7; D is unresolved. This sequence originates from a female donor in good health, enrolled as a control in a pregnancy study. Sequencing was performed on peripheral blood, taken in the second trimester of pregnancy. The CDR3 protein is CASSFFLPPYEQYF. CDR3 nucleotides: TGTGCCAGCAGCTTTTTCCTCCCCCCCTACGAGCAGTACTTC.